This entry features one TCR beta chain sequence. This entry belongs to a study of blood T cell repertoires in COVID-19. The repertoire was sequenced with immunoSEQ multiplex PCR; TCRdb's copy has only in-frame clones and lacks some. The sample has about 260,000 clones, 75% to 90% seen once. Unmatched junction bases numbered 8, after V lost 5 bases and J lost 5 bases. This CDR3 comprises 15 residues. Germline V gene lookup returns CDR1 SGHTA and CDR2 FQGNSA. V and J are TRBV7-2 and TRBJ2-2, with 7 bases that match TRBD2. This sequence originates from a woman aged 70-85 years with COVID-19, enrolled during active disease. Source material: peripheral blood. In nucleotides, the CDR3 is TGTGCCAGCAGCGAGGCGGGAGCCAAAACCGGGGAGCTGTTTTTT. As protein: CASSEAGAKTGELFF.